The 11 T cell receptor beta chains below come from one sample, sequenced in a study of shared clonotypes between healthy human individuals. The method was immunoSEQ multiplex PCR; TCRdb's version includes in-frame clones alone and lacks a portion of them. The table lists roughly 2.2 million clones, less than 95% of them singletons, with 0.3% to 0.4% in the top ten. The source material was naive CD4+ T cells from PBMCs. As to subset: CD45RA+ positively selected. Receptors were obtained from a man aged 18-30 years in good health. Some clones in this sample may be carry-over from other donors' samples.

The V call is TRBV21-1, the J call TRBJ1-5. TRBV21-1 is labeled a pseudogene. This CDR3 is 11 amino acids long. The CDR3: CASSKGQPQHF. CDR3 coding DNA: TGTGCCAGCAGCAAAGGTCAGCCCCAGCATTTT.

The chain has TRBV9 and TRBJ2-7, with D possibly matching TRBD1 (5 bases). V lost 4 bases, J lost 4 bases, and 15 bases lay in between. The CDR3 contains 14 residues. CDR1 and CDR2 from the germline V gene are SGDLS and YYNGEE. DNA of the CDR3: TGTGCCAGCAGCACTTCAGGGTCTACTTACGAGCAGTACTTC. Residues: CASSTSGSTYEQYF.

This chain connects TRBV5-4 to TRBJ2-3; D perhaps matches TRBD1 (6 bases). V lost 0 bases, J lost 5 bases, and 10 bases lay in between. The CDR3 is 14 amino acids. Germline CDR1 SGHNT, CDR2 YYREEE (reference sequence). The CDR3, as DNA: TGTGCCAGCAGCTTGGAACAGGGAGTAGATACGCAGTATTTT. Translated: CASSLEQGVDTQYF.

The V gene is TRBV4-2, the J gene TRBJ2-7; 12 nucleotides line up with TRBD2. Per the germline V gene, CDR1 is LGHNA and CDR2 is YNFKEQ. Losses at the gene ends were 5 bases for V and 3 bases for J; bases not matched to a gene: 5. There are 15 residues in the CDR3. CDR3 amino acids: CASSIRLAGDYEQYF. CDR3 bases: TGTGCCAGCAGCATAAGACTAGCGGGAGACTACGAGCAGTACTTC.

The chain combines TRBV6-1 with TRBJ2-7; D uncertain. V gave up 4 bases and J gave up 7 bases, with 17 bases separating them. The CDR3 length is 14 residues. Germline values: CDR1 MNHNS, CDR2 SASEGT. For the CDR3, the DNA is TGTGCCAGCAGTGGGGGTCAGGACCTGAAGGAGCAGTACTTC. Amino acid sequence: CASSGGQDLKEQYF.

Here the CDR3 DNA reads TGTGCCAGCAGCCCAGGTTCGGGACAGACGGGGTATGGCTACACCTTC. Its translation: CASSPGSGQTGYGYTF. V is TRBV7-2 and J is TRBJ1-2; 7 bases agree with TRBD1. The CDR3 runs to 16 residues. J was trimmed by 5 bases and V by 5 bases; bases with no gene match: 14. Germline V gives CDR1 SGHTA, CDR2 FQGNSA.

J is TRBJ1-1 and V is TRBV19, with D unclear. Trimming removed 2 bases at V and 1 base at J, with 5 bases between. The CDR3 length is 13 residues. The V gene's germline CDR1 is LNHDA and CDR2 SQIVND (reference sequence). CDR3 nucleotides: TGTGCCAGTAGTATACAGACGAACACTGAAGCTTTCTTT. The encoded protein is CASSIQTNTEAFF.

V usage is TRBV15 and J usage is TRBJ1-1; tentatively, D is TRBD1 (5 bases). Germline CDR1 LNHNV, CDR2 YYDKDF (reference sequence). Trimming pared 1 base from V and 0 bases from J, leaving 9 bases between. CDR3 length: 15 residues. This CDR3 is CATSRGGGLNTEAFF. The CDR3, as DNA: TGTGCCACCAGCAGAGGGGGCGGGTTGAACACTGAAGCTTTCTTT.

This chain links TRBV9 with TRBJ1-2, with no clear D. The V end was cut by 0 bases, the J end by 6 bases, with 6 bases between. Germline CDR1 and CDR2: SGDLS and YYNGEE. The CDR3 extends over 12 amino acids. CDR3 in amino acids: CASSVGGHGYTF. CDR3 bases: TGTGCCAGCAGCGTAGGAGGGCATGGCTACACCTTC.

The rearrangement links TRBV6-1 to TRBJ2-7, with D perhaps TRBD1 or TRBD2 (5 bases each). The germline V gene has CDR1 MNHNS and CDR2 SASEGT. V lost 9 bases and J lost 2, with 20 bases in between. This CDR3 comprises 15 residues. CDR3 residues: CASDVLGRNAYEQYF. The CDR3 DNA sequence: TGTGCCAGTGATGTCCTGGGACGGAATGCCTACGAGCAGTACTTC.

This clone was seen a single time. V is TRBV28 and J is TRBJ1-5, with D perhaps TRBD1 (6 bases). The CDR3 runs to 16 residues. Germline lookup yields CDR1 MDHEN and CDR2 SYDVKM. The V gene lost 6 bases and the J gene lost 5 bases, with 20 bases spanning the gap. CDR3 nucleotide sequence: TGTGCCAGCAGGCTCACGGGTGGGGGGCGTGATCAGCCCCAGCATTTT. This sequence encodes CASRLTGGGRDQPQHF. The whole variable domain, filled in from reference TRBV28 and TRBJ1-5, reads DVKVTQSSRYLVKRTGEKVFLECVQDMDHENMFWYRQDPGLGLRLIYFSYDVKMKEKGDIPEGYSVSREKKERFSLILESASTNQTSMYLCASRLTGGGRDQPQHFGDGTRLSIL.